This TCR beta chain was sequenced in a study of cytomegalovirus exposure and HLA in healthy donors. Findings of the study overall: The authors considered a cluster of highly shared sequence variants likely to be a sequencing artifact.

The V gene end was trimmed by 4 bases and the J gene end by 13 bases; junction bases not matched to a gene: 7. CDR3 length equals 12 residues. CDR1 is SGHNT and CDR2 is YYREEE in the germline V gene (reference sequence). Primers included in the PCR were 60 Vbeta and 13 Jbeta primers. Profiled with immunoSEQ multiplex PCR; TCRdb holds only in-frame clones, not every one. The table lists under 250,000 clones, just over 75% of them singletons. As for this clone: Its antigen is unidentified.

The receptor was isolated from a man in his thirties or forties in good health and CMV-seronegative. The chain employs TRBV5-4 and TRBJ2-1; 8 nucleotides agree with TRBD1. The source material was PBMCs. CDR3 in DNA: TGTGCCAGCAGCACGATGGGGACAGGTCAGTTCTTC. This gives the protein CASSTMGTGQFF.